This entry describes one TCR beta chain. What it binds is unknown. Via MiXCR, TCRdb re-called the RT-PCR reads, giving one row per CDR3 protein. The sample lists a few hundred thousand distinct CDR3 sequences, 22% occurring once. This entry comes from a study of response to subunit inactivated influenza vaccine. The germline V and J ends were trimmed by 10 bases and 4 bases, with 20 bases remaining between them. The germline V gene encodes CDR1 SGDLS and CDR2 YYNGEE. This CDR3 has 14 residues. Points from the study as a whole: Each seasonal influenza vaccination recruits few new T cells, the authors suggested.

This sequence originates from a man between 50 and 70 years old who received an inactivated influenza vaccine. The input for sequencing was PBMCs from blood, taken 21 months after vaccination. The rearrangement joins TRBV9 to TRBJ2-5, with D possibly being TRBD1 or TRBD2 (6 bases each). DNA for the CDR3: TGTGCCTCGGCTTTAGGACGGGGGCGAGAGACCCAGTACTTC. Translating it yields CASALGRGRETQYF.